The 6 T cell receptor beta chains reported below all come from one sample, sequenced in a study of cytomegalovirus exposure and HLA in healthy donors. The PCR ran on 60 Vbeta and 13 Jbeta primers. Sequenced by immunoSEQ multiplex PCR; TCRdb stores in-frame clones only, minus some. The sample has about 110,000 clones, 65% to 80% seen once. Sequenced sample: PBMCs. These receptors all come from a female donor in good health and CMV-seropositive.

V and J are TRBV7-9 and TRBJ2-3, with D possibly TRBD2 on 6 matching bases. V was clipped by 1 base and J by 2 bases, with 13 bases between them. The CDR3 consists of 16 residues. Germline-derived CDR1 and CDR2 are SEHNR and FQNEAQ (reference sequence). The CDR3 region is CASSLGRGPHTDTQYF. CDR3 sequence (DNA): TGTGCCAGCAGCTTAGGGCGGGGCCCCCACACAGATACGCAGTATTTT.

The chain joins TRBV7-2 to TRBJ2-3; D not certain. Germline lookup yields CDR1 SGHTA and CDR2 FQGNSA. The CDR3 totals 13 residues. V lost 0 bases and J 5 bases, leaving 6 bases between the germline ends. CDR3 residues: CASSLARRDTQYF. The CDR3 DNA is TGTGCCAGCAGCTTAGCGCGGAGAGATACGCAGTATTTT.

CDR3 loop: CASSSSGVTYNEQFF. The DNA for the CDR3 is TGTGCCAGCAGTTCTAGCGGAGTTACTTACAATGAGCAGTTCTTC. The genes are TRBV2 and TRBJ2-1; 7 bases fit TRBD2. The CDR3 is 15 amino acids. The V and J ends lost 5 bases and 4 bases, in that order; junction bases with no gene match: 8. Germline lookup yields CDR1 SNHLY and CDR2 FYNNEI.

This chain links TRBV29-1 with TRBJ2-7; tentatively, D is TRBD1 (5 bases). The V gene's germline CDR1 is SQVTM and CDR2 ANQGSEA. V was shortened by 6 bases and J by 2 bases, with 14 bases between the two germline ends. The CDR3 contains 13 residues. The CDR3 DNA is TGCAGCGTCATCGATGTAGGGGCCTACGAGCAGTACTTC. As protein: CSVIDVGAYEQYF.

V gene TRBV2 combines with J gene TRBJ2-7; D gene unclear. Per germline, CDR1 SNHLY and CDR2 FYNNEI. The V end lost 3 bases, the J end lost 2 bases, and 5 bases lay between the germline ends. The CDR3 sequence is 12 residues long. The chain's CDR3 is CASSEQAYEQYF. The CDR3 DNA sequence: TGTGCCAGCAGTGAGCAGGCCTACGAGCAGTACTTC. The variable domain in full, completed from reference TRBV2 and TRBJ2-7, reads EPEVTQTPSHQVTQMGQEVILRCVPISNHLYFYWYRQILGQKVEFLVSFYNNEISEKSEIFDDQFSVERPDGSNFTLKIRSTKLEDSAMYFCASSEQAYEQYFGPGTRLTVT.

This chain uses TRBV2 with TRBJ2-5; TRBD2 might be the D (6 bases). This CDR3 contains 15 residues. CDR1 SNHLY and CDR2 FYNNEI come from the germline V gene. Between the trimmed V and J ends, which lost 3 bases and 5 bases, there was a span of 16 bases. The chain's CDR3 is CASSEGPAAGETQYF. In DNA, the CDR3 is TGTGCCAGCAGTGAGGGACCCGCTGCGGGGGAGACCCAGTACTTC.